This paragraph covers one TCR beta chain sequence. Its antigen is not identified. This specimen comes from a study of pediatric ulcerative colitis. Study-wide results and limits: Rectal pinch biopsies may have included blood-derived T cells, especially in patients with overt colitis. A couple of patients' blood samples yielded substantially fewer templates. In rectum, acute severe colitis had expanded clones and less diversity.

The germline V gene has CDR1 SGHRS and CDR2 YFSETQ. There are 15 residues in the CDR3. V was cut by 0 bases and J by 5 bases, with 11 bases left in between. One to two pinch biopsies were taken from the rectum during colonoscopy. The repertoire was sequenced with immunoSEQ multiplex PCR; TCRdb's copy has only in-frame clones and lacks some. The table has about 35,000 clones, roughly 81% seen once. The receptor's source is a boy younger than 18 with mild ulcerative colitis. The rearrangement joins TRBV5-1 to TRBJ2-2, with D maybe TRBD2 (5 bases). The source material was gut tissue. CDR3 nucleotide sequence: TGCGCCAGCAGCTTGGGTGTGGAGGCAACCGGGGAGCTGTTTTTT. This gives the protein CASSLGVEATGELFF.